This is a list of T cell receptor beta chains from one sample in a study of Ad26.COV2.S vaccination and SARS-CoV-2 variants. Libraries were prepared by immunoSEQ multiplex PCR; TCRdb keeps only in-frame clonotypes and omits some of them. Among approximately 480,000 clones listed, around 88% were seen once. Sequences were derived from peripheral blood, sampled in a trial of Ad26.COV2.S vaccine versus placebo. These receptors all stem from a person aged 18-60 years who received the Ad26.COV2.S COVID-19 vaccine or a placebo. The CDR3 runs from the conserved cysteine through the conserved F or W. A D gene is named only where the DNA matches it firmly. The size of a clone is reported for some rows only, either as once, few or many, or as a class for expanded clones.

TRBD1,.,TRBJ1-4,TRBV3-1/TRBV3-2,TGTGCCAGCAGCCCCTTTTCGGGACAGCAGAATGAAAAACTGTTTTTT,CASSPFSGQQNEKLFF
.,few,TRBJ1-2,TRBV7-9,TGTGCCAGCAGCTTAGAAATAAACTATGGCTACACCTTC,CASSLEINYGYTF
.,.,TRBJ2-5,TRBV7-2,TGTGCCAGCAGCCTCATGGTCAGCGGCCAAGAGACCCAGTACTTC,CASSLMVSGQETQYF
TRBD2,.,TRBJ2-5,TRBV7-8,TGTGCCAGCAGCCTGACTAGCGGCTACCAAGAGACCCAGTACTTC,CASSLTSGYQETQYF
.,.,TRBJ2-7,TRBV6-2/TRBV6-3,TGTGCCAGCAGTCTTACCGGGATGAGCTCCTACGAGCAGTACTTC,CASSLTGMSSYEQYF
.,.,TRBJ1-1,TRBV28,TGTGCCAGCAGTTTTTTCCAGGGACGATTTGGAGCTTTCTTT,CASSFFQGRFGAFF
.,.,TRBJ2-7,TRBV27,TGTGCCAGCAGCCAGGGCTACGAGCAGTACTTC,CASSQGYEQYF
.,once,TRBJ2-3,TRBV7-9,TGTGCCAGCAGCCCGGGTGACCCGGGAGCAACAGATACGCAGTATTTT,CASSPGDPGATDTQYF
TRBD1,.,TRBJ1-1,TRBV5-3,TGTGCCAGAAGCCTACCCGGGGGACAGTGGAACACTGAAGCTTTCTTT,CARSLPGGQWNTEAFF
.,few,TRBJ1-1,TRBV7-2,TGTGCCAGCAGCTTAGCGACCTCCCCCCCTGAAGCTTTCTTT,CASSLATSPPEAFF
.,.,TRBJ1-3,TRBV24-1,TGTGCCACCCCCCCGACAGGACACTCCTCTGGAAACACCATATATTTT,CATPPTGHSSGNTIYF
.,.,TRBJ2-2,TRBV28,TGTGCCAGCAGTTTACCTGGTACCGGGGAGCTGTTTTTT,CASSLPGTGELFF
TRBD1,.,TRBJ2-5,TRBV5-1,TGCGCCAGCAGCCGGACAGGACAAGAGACCCAGTACTTC,CASSRTGQETQYF
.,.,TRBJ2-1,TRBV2,TGTGCCAGCAGTGAGGGGGCGCACCGTGAGCAGTTCTTC,CASSEGAHREQFF
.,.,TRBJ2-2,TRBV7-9,TGTGCCAGCAGCTTGAGATACTCCGGGGAGCTGTTTTTT,CASSLRYSGELFF
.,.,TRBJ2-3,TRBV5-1,TGCGCCAGCAGCTTGAATGCAGATACGCAGTATTTT,CASSLNADTQYF
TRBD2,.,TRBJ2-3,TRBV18,TGTGCCAGCTCAAACCCCGTGACTAGCATATTAGATACGCAGTATTTT,CASSNPVTSILDTQYF
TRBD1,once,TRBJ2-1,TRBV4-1,TGCGCCAGCAGCCCAAGAGGACAGGGGAGGAATGAGCAGTTCTTC,CASSPRGQGRNEQFF
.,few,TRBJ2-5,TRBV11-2,TGTGCCAGCAGCTTAGCAGATTGGCAAGAGACCCAGTACTTC,CASSLADWQETQYF
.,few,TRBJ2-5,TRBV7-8,TGTGCCAGCCGCCGAGAGACCCAGTACTTC,CASRRETQYF
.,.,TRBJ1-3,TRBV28,TGTGCCAGTCAACTATACACCATATATTTT,CASQLYTIYF
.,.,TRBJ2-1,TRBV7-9,TGTGCCAGCAGAGAAGGGGGCAATGAGCAGTTCTTC,CASREGGNEQFF
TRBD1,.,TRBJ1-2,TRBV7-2,TGTGCCAGCAGCTTATCCAGGGGGCTCGGCTATGGCTACACCTTC,CASSLSRGLGYGYTF
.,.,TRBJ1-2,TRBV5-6,TGTGCCAGCAGCCGGGACACCGCTAACTATGGCTACACCTTC,CASSRDTANYGYTF
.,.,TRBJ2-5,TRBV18,TGTGCCAGCTCACCTTCCTGGGAGACCCAGTACTTC,CASSPSWETQYF
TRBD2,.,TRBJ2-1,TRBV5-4,TGTGCCAGCAGCTCCCCCACTAGCGGGACCGGGCAGTTCTTC,CASSSPTSGTGQFF
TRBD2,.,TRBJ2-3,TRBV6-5,TGTGCCAGCAGTATGGGACTAGCGGGGGATACGCAGTATTTT,CASSMGLAGDTQYF
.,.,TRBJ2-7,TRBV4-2,TGTGCCAGCAGCCAAGAGCGGCAGGACTACGAGCAGTACTTC,CASSQERQDYEQYF
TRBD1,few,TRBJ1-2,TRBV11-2,TGTGCCAGCAGCCAAGACAGGGGACGGAACTATGGCTACACCTTC,CASSQDRGRNYGYTF
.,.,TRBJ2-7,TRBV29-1,TGCAGCGTTGAGGTGGGGGCAGGGTCCTACGAGCAGTACTTC,CSVEVGAGSYEQYF
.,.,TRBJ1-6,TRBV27,TGTGCCAGCAGTTTCAGGAATTCACCCCTCCACTTT,CASSFRNSPLHF
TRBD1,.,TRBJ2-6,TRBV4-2,TGTGCCAGCAGCCACGCCCGGACAGGTGGCTCTGGGGCCAACGTCCTGACTTTC,CASSHARTGGSGANVLTF
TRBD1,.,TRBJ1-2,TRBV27,TGTGCCAGCAGTTCGACAGGGGTTAGATATGGCTACACCTTC,CASSSTGVRYGYTF
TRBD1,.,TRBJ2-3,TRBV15,TGTGCCACCAGCAGGGACAGGGCTGCAGATACGCAGTATTTT,CATSRDRAADTQYF
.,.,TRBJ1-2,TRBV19,TGTGCCAGTAGTATAGTGCGGGCAGACTATGGCTACACCTTC,CASSIVRADYGYTF
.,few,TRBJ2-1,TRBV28,TGTGCCAGCAGTTTATTAGTCCGGGACAATGAGCAGTTCTTC,CASSLLVRDNEQFF